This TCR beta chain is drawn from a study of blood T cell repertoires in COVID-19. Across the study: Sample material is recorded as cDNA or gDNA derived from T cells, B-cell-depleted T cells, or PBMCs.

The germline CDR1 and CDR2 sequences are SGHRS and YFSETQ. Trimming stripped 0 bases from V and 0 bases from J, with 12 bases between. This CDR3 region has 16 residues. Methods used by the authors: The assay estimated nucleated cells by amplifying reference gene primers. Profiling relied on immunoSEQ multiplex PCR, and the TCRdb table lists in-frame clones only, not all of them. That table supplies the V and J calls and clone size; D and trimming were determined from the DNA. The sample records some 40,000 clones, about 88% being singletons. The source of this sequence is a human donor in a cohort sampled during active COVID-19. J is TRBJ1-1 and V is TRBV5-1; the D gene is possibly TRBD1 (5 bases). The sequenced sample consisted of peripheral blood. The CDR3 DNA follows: TGCGCCAGCAGCTTGGGGGGGGACTCCCTGAACACTGAAGCTTTCTTT. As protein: CASSLGGDSLNTEAFF.